This T cell receptor beta chain derives from a study of T cell responses to AZD1222 COVID-19 vaccine. Whole-study results and caveats: Only six or seven AZD1222 recipients tested seropositive at baseline. Spike as a whole was targeted by vaccine-associated CD4 TCRs, dominant at 160-218 and 743-854. No repertoire was sampled before or during the peak T cell response, only after it.

Sequencing was performed with immunoSEQ multiplex PCR; in TCRdb, only in-frame clones are kept and a portion is missing. The sample carries some 130,000 clones, around 90% recorded once. In the case of this clone: No antigen is known for it.

Germline V lookup: CDR1 LNHDA, CDR2 SQIVND (reference sequence). The CDR3 contains 16 residues. Losses at the gene ends were 3 bases for V and 8 bases for J; bases not matched to a gene: 12. The chain has TRBV19 and TRBJ1-2; 10 bases line up with TRBD1. The sequence derives from an adult in good health. The source material was peripheral blood, sampled on day 0 of AZD1222 vaccination. The CDR3 sequence is CASSITGTGVARGYTF. For the CDR3, the DNA is TGTGCCAGTAGTATCACCGGGACAGGGGTGGCGCGAGGCTACACCTTC.